These 19 T cell receptor beta chains came from one sample sequenced in a study of OX40 agonist ivuxolimab in advanced cancers. TCRdb's copy holds only in-frame clones and misses some; the assay was immunoSEQ multiplex PCR. Of about 100,000 clones listed, roughly 89% are singletons. This specimen consisted of CD4+ or CD8+ T cells sorted from blood, obtained in a trial of the OX40 agonist ivuxolimab. These TCRs come from an adult with an advanced solid tumor such as melanoma, head and neck, liver or kidney cancer.

This rearrangement joins TRBV28 to TRBJ1-1; D is undetermined. Deletions cut 2 bases from V and 5 bases from J, with 9 bases between. Germline values: CDR1 MDHEN, CDR2 SYDVKM. The CDR3 has 13 amino acids. The CDR3 here is CASSLRWDTEAFF. The CDR3 region has the DNA TGTGCCAGCAGTTTAAGGTGGGATACTGAAGCTTTCTTT. Supplemented by reference TRBV28 and TRBJ1-1, the full variable domain reads DVKVTQSSRYLVKRTGEKVFLECVQDMDHENMFWYRQDPGLGLRLIYFSYDVKMKEKGDIPEGYSVSREKKERFSLILESASTNQTSMYLCASSLRWDTEAFFGQGTRLTVV.

V gene TRBV28 combines with J gene TRBJ2-7; 10 bases are a match to TRBD1. The CDR3 is 15 amino acids. Losses at the gene ends were 7 bases for V and 4 bases for J; bases not matched to a gene: 10. Germline lookup yields CDR1 MDHEN and CDR2 SYDVKM. The CDR3 nucleotides read TGTGCCAGCACCGTAATGACAGGGGGCGGATACGAGCAGTACTTC. Its translation is CASTVMTGGGYEQYF.

The chain has TRBV28 and TRBJ2-7; TRBD2 matches 8 bases. CDR1 and CDR2 from the germline V gene are MDHEN and SYDVKM. The trim removed 5 bases at V and 1 base at J, leaving 7 bases unmatched. The CDR3 spans 15 residues. The CDR3 nucleotides read TGTGCCAGCAGTCCCCAGAGCGGGGGTTCCTACGAGCAGTACTTC. It translates to CASSPQSGGSYEQYF.

The chain employs TRBV29-1 and TRBJ2-1; tentative D call: TRBD1 (6 bases). The length of the CDR3 is 13 residues. Germline V lookup: CDR1 SQVTM, CDR2 ANQGSEA. Between the trimmed V and J ends, which lost 7 bases and 1 base, there was a span of 11 bases. The CDR3 nucleotides are TGCAGCGGGACTGGACAGTCCTACAATGAGCAGTTCTTC. Protein product: CSGTGQSYNEQFF.

The chain links TRBV30 to TRBJ2-1; D uncertain. Trimming stripped 0 bases from V and 5 bases from J, with 11 bases between. Germline V CDR1 and CDR2: GTSNPN, SVGIG (reference sequence). The CDR3 consists of 14 residues. The CDR3 here is CAWSVLRRNNEQFF. Here the CDR3 DNA reads TGTGCCTGGAGTGTACTTCGTAGGAACAATGAGCAGTTCTTC.

DNA for the CDR3: TGCGCCAGCAGCTTGGGGCTAGCGGGCCATGAGCAGTTCTTC. This sequence encodes CASSLGLAGHEQFF. The chain is built from TRBV5-1 and TRBJ2-1, with 8 bases lining up with TRBD2. Per the germline V gene, CDR1 is SGHRS and CDR2 is YFSETQ. Losses at the gene ends were 0 bases for V and 8 bases for J; bases not matched to a gene: 4. CDR3 length equals 14 residues.

The rearrangement links TRBV7-2 to TRBJ2-1, with D perhaps TRBD2 (6 bases). Trimming stripped 2 bases from V and 5 bases from J, with 13 bases between. Germline values: CDR1 SGHTA, CDR2 FQGNSA. This CDR3 contains 15 residues. The CDR3 nucleotides read TGTGCCAGCAGCTTACTGTTTGGCGGGGACAATGAGCAGTTCTTC. Amino acids: CASSLLFGGDNEQFF.

The chain has TRBV6-5 and TRBJ2-7; no definite D call. Trimming cost V 0 bases and J 0 bases, with 12 bases left between them. CDR3 length: 16 residues. Germline V gives CDR1 MNHEY, CDR2 SVGAGI. The DNA of the CDR3 is TGTGCCAGCAGTTACTCGAGGTTTTTCAGCTCCTACGAGCAGTACTTC. This gives the protein CASSYSRFFSSYEQYF.

V and J are TRBV12-5 and TRBJ1-2; 7 positions match TRBD1. Germline V gives CDR1 LGHNT, CDR2 FRNRAP. Germline trimming cut 1 base from V and 8 bases from J; bases unmatched to any gene: 4. CDR3 size: 13 residues. The CDR3 region has the DNA TGTGCTAGTGGTTTGGGACAGGGAGGCGGCTACACCTTC. It encodes CASGLGQGGGYTF.

For this clone: The junction differs from germline at one of its ends, possibly a read error. This chain uses TRBV10-3 with TRBJ1-4; no definite D call. Germline CDR1 and CDR2: ENHRY and SYGVKD. The CDR3 is 13 amino acids. The CDR3 bases are TGTGCCACCAGTCTTGGGGCTAATGAAAAACTGTTTTTT. The encoded protein is CATSLGANEKLFF.

The chain couples TRBV19 to TRBJ2-3; TRBD1 matches 8 bases. In germline, CDR1 is LNHDA, CDR2 SQIVND (reference sequence). Trimming removed 9 bases from V and 2 bases from J; junction bases left unmatched: 13. CDR3 length: 16 residues. The CDR3 loop is CASSPLDRVYTDTQYF. Here the CDR3 DNA reads TGTGCCAGCTCCCCCCTGGACAGGGTGTACACAGATACGCAGTATTTT.

The J gene is TRBJ1-1, the V gene TRBV28, with D unresolved. This CDR3 comprises 11 residues. V was cut by 3 bases and J by 10 bases, with 9 bases left in between. Germline CDR1 and CDR2: MDHEN and SYDVKM. In nucleotides, the CDR3 is TGTGCCAGCAGTTTTCGCGGGTCAGCTTTCTTT. The encoded protein is CASSFRGSAFF.

The rearrangement joins TRBV4-3 to TRBJ2-7, with 9 bases fitting TRBD2. Germline V CDR1 and CDR2: LGHNA, YSLEER. After removal of 0 bases from V and 3 bases from J, the junction contained 12 bases not matched to a gene. There are 18 residues in the CDR3. CDR3 amino acids: CASSQEWSAAGGRYEQYF. The CDR3 coding sequence is TGCGCCAGCAGCCAAGAATGGAGCGCGGCGGGGGGGCGCTACGAGCAGTACTTC.

This chain uses TRBV7-3 with TRBJ2-1, with TRBD1 matching 9 bases. Germline CDR1 is SGHTA and CDR2 is FQGTGA. With 1 base clipped from V and 9 bases from J, the junction kept 4 bases outside the gene matches. There are 14 residues in the CDR3. This CDR3 reads CASSLMGQGSEQFF. CDR3 coding DNA: TGTGCCAGCAGCTTAATGGGACAGGGCAGTGAGCAGTTCTTC.

The CDR3, as DNA: TGTGCCAGCAGGCCCGACAGGGGCGGTGGCTACACCTTC. Its protein product is CASRPDRGGGYTF. The gene calls are TRBV6-5 and TRBJ1-2; 8 bases are shared with TRBD1. CDR3 length equals 13 residues. V gave up 6 bases and J gave up 7 bases; unmatched junction bases: 7. The V gene's germline CDR1 is MNHEY and CDR2 SVGAGI.

The DNA of the CDR3 is TGTGCCAGCAGCTGGAGGGGGACCCAGTACTTC. It is translated as CASSWRGTQYF. The V and J genes are TRBV5-6 and TRBJ2-5; possibly TRBD2 for D (6 bases). Per the germline V gene, CDR1 is SGHDT and CDR2 is YYEEEE. V lost 3 bases, J lost 7 bases, and 7 bases lay in between. The CDR3 consists of 11 residues.

The chain recombines TRBV30 with TRBJ2-7, with TRBD2 identical over 10 bases. V lost 3 bases and J lost 5; bases outside the gene matches: 7. CDR3 length: 14 residues. Per the germline V gene, CDR1 is GTSNPN and CDR2 is SVGIG (reference sequence). The CDR3, as DNA: TGTGCCTGGAGACCAGCGGGGGGGAAGAACGAGCAGTACTTC. This codes for CAWRPAGGKNEQYF. The whole variable domain, remainder taken from reference TRBV30 and TRBJ2-7, is SQTIHQWPATLVQPVGSPLSLECTVEGTSNPNLYWYRQAAGRGLQLLFYSVGIGQISSEVPQNLSASRPQDRQFILSSKKLLLSDSGFYLCAWRPAGGKNEQYFGPGTRLTVT.

This clone was counted only a few times. The rearrangement uses TRBV28 and TRBJ1-5; TRBD1 matches 8 bases. Trimming took 6 bases from V and 5 from J; bases not matched to a gene: 12. Looked up from germline, CDR1 is MDHEN and CDR2 is SYDVKM. This CDR3 contains 16 residues. CDR3 nucleotides: TGTGCCAGCAGGGACGGACAGGGAAAGGAGCATCAGCCCCAGCATTTT. This translates into CASRDGQGKEHQPQHF.

CDR3 DNA: TGTGCCAGCAGCAACGGGGGGGGTAGCAATCAGCCCCAGCATTTT. Translation: CASSNGGGSNQPQHF. The chain carries TRBV28 and TRBJ1-5; tentative D call: TRBD1 (5 bases). The CDR3 is 15 amino acids. In germline, CDR1 is MDHEN, CDR2 SYDVKM. V lost 6 bases, J lost 0 bases, and 12 bases lay in between.